These 17 T cell receptor beta chains came from one sample sequenced in a study of cytomegalovirus exposure and HLA in healthy donors (dated 2017 in TCRdb). Libraries were prepared through the immunoSEQ multiplex PCR assay. The multiplex PCR relied on a mix of 60 forward primers for TCR Vbeta segments and 13 reverse primers for TCR Jbeta segments. The clones in this table, taken by TCRdb from immuneACCESS, are in-frame only. Not every clone is retained; where verified, under half of the shortfall comes from an unresolved V gene, and the cause of the rest is unknown. The sample table holds a few hundred thousand clones, of which about 80% were seen once. Jointly, the top ten make up under 8% of the sample. The specimen sequenced was PBMCs. Receptors originate from a woman aged 60 to 75 in good health and CMV-seropositive.

In this sample, this clone turned up once. This CDR3 reads CASSSRGRSYNEQFF. For the CDR3, the DNA is TGTGCCAGCAGCTCTAGAGGCCGCTCCTACAATGAGCAGTTCTTC. The rearrangement joins TRBV5-4 to TRBJ2-1, with D hard to call. The V gene's germline CDR1 is SGHNT and CDR2 YYREEE (reference sequence). The CDR3 covers 15 residues. Trimming took 3 bases from V and 0 from J, leaving 10 bases between them.

V and J are TRBV5-1 and TRBJ1-4; D is possibly TRBD1 (6 bases). The ends were cut back, 5 bases at V and 0 bases at J, with 14 bases in the middle. Germline V CDR1 and CDR2: SGHRS, YFSETQ. CDR3 length equals 16 residues. The CDR3 DNA sequence: TGCGCCAGCAGACCTACAGGGTACGCAACTAATGAAAAACTGTTTTTT. It specifies CASRPTGYATNEKLFF.

The chain joins TRBV19 to TRBJ2-5, with TRBD1 matching over 7 bases. CDR1 is LNHDA and CDR2 is SQIVND in the germline V gene (reference sequence). The CDR3 is made up of 14 amino acids. V lost 2 bases to trimming and J lost 2 bases; unmatched junction nucleotides: 2. The CDR3 DNA is TGTGCCAGTAGTATAACAGGGGCACAAGAGACCCAGTACTTC. It encodes CASSITGAQETQYF.

This chain links TRBV29-1 with TRBJ2-5; possible D gene TRBD2, 5 bases. Judging by the DNA end, TRBJ2-7 fits better; the J call may be wrong. This CDR3 comprises 14 residues. Per germline, CDR1 SQVTM and CDR2 ANQGSEA. CDR3 sequence (DNA): TGCAGCGCACAGAGGAGCGGCGACTCCTACGAGCAGTACTTC. Translating it yields CSAQRSGDSYEQYF.

The V and J genes are TRBV7-9 and TRBJ2-7; TRBD2 matches at 11 bases. Germline assignment: CDR1 SEHNR and CDR2 FQNEAQ (reference sequence). The CDR3 consists of 14 residues. After removal of 8 bases from V and 3 bases from J, the junction contained 6 bases not matched to a gene. DNA for the CDR3: TGTGCCAGCGCCGCCGGGACTAGCGGCTACGAGCAGTACTTC. It codes for CASAAGTSGYEQYF.

The chain joins TRBV4-2 to TRBJ1-4, with 7 bases that match TRBD1. Germline-derived CDR1 and CDR2 are LGHNA and YNFKEQ. V was pared by 0 bases and J by 8 bases, with 6 bases of the junction left unmatched. CDR3 size: 15 residues. Here the CDR3 reads CASSQDQGQAEKLFF. CDR3 coding DNA: TGTGCCAGCAGCCAAGATCAAGGACAGGCGGAAAAACTGTTTTTT.

The chain uses TRBV7-2 and TRBJ1-1, with D hard to call. V lost 5 bases and J 0 bases, leaving 13 bases between the germline ends. The CDR3 totals 15 residues. Germline V gene data show CDR1 as SGHTA and CDR2 as FQGNSA. CDR3 protein: CASSPAPVMNTEAFF. The CDR3 DNA is TGTGCCAGCAGCCCCGCTCCGGTCATGAACACTGAAGCTTTCTTT.

This clone appeared a single time. This chain joins TRBV9 and TRBJ2-1, with 14 bases fitting TRBD2. The CDR3 has 15 amino acids. The J segment lost 12 bases and the V segment lost 2 bases, leaving 7 bases of the junction unmatched. Germline CDR1 reads SGDLS; CDR2 reads YYNGEE. The CDR3 loop reads CASSVSGTSGRGQFF. CDR3 DNA sequence: TGTGCCAGCAGCGTTTCCGGGACTAGCGGGAGAGGGCAGTTCTTC.

J is TRBJ2-1 and V is TRBV2; 7 bases map to TRBD2. The V and J ends lost 6 bases and 4 bases, in that order; junction bases with no gene match: 6. This CDR3 has 14 amino acids. CDR1 SNHLY and CDR2 FYNNEI come from the germline V gene. This CDR3 reads CASRREFGYNEQFF. DNA for the CDR3: TGTGCCAGCAGGCGGGAGTTCGGTTACAATGAGCAGTTCTTC. The variable domain in full, completed from reference TRBV2 and TRBJ2-1, reads EPEVTQTPSHQVTQMGQEVILRCVPISNHLYFYWYRQILGQKVEFLVSFYNNEISEKSEIFDDQFSVERPDGSNFTLKIRSTKLEDSAMYFCASRREFGYNEQFFGPGTRLTVL.

This chain uses TRBV2 with TRBJ2-1; 9 bases line up with TRBD2. J was trimmed by 6 bases and V by 5 bases; bases with no gene match: 8. From germline, CDR1 is SNHLY and CDR2 FYNNEI. The CDR3 loop spans 15 amino acids. The CDR3 DNA is TGTGCCAGCAGTAGCGGGAGGCTCTCTGTCAATGAGCAGTTCTTC. As protein: CASSSGRLSVNEQFF.

In this sample, this clone turned up a few times. The sample contains more than one DNA sequence encoding this CDR3. The chain couples TRBV5-1 to TRBJ2-1; 7 bases agree with TRBD2. Per germline, CDR1 SGHRS and CDR2 YFSETQ. This CDR3 spans 13 amino acids. Germline trimming cut 0 bases from V and 7 bases from J; bases unmatched to any gene: 1. CDR3: CASSLAGGNEQFF. The CDR3 DNA is TGCGCCAGCAGCTTGGCCGGGGGGAATGAGCAGTTCTTC.

About this clone: A junction boundary mismatches the germline segment, possibly from a read error. This chain joins TRBV15 and TRBJ1-3; no reliable D call. This CDR3 contains 14 residues. Per the germline V gene, CDR1 is LNHNV and CDR2 is YYDKDF (reference sequence). The CDR3 loop reads CATSSGMGGSTIYF. CDR3 DNA: TGTGCCACCAGCTCCGGGATGGGTGGAAGCACCATATATTTT.

The J gene is TRBJ2-5, the V gene TRBV16; tentative D call: TRBD2 (6 bases). This CDR3 region has 14 residues. Germline V lookup: CDR1 KGHSY, CDR2 FQNENV. The V gene lost 1 base and the J gene lost 2 bases, with 8 bases spanning the gap. The CDR3 reads CASSQFGGQETQYF. Written as DNA, the CDR3 is TGTGCCAGCAGCCAATTCGGAGGGCAAGAGACCCAGTACTTC.

The V and J genes are TRBV5-1 and TRBJ1-2; D is unclear. Trimming stripped 3 bases from V and 6 bases from J, with 18 bases between. Germline V gene sequence: CDR1 SGHRS, CDR2 YFSETQ. This CDR3 is 15 amino acids long. CDR3 sequence reads: CASSSGVEGSNGYTF. As DNA, the CDR3 is TGCGCCAGCAGCTCCGGAGTTGAGGGTTCAAATGGCTACACCTTC.

In this sample, this clone turned up a few times. The chain couples TRBV14 to TRBJ2-7; D not certain. Germline V gives CDR1 SGHDN, CDR2 FVKESK. V shed 1 base and J shed 6 bases, with 10 bases lying between them. The CDR3 is made up of 13 amino acids. CDR3 region: CASSQAPSLEQYF. For the CDR3, the DNA is TGTGCCAGCAGCCAAGCCCCCTCCCTCGAGCAGTACTTC.

Of note for this clone: One junction end disagrees with the germline gene, perhaps due to a read error. CDR3 amino acids: CSSSPSPRGKPFYEQYF. The CDR3 nucleotides read TGTTCCAGCAGCCCCTCACCCCGGGGAAAGCCATTCTACGAGCAGTACTTC. The chain joins TRBV7-9 to TRBJ2-7; possibly TRBD2 for D (5 bases). The CDR3 has 17 residues. The germline gives CDR1 SEHNR, CDR2 FQNEAQ (reference sequence). The full variable domain, rest sourced from reference TRBV7-9 and TRBJ2-7, is DTGVSQNPRHKITKRGQNVTFRCDPISEHNRLYWYRQTLGQGPEFLTYFQNEAQLEKSRLLSDRFSAERPKGSFSTLEIQRTEQGDSAMYLCSSSPSPRGKPFYEQYFGPGTRLTVT.

The V and J genes are TRBV2 and TRBJ2-7; 7 bases line up with TRBD2. Germline V gene lookup returns CDR1 SNHLY and CDR2 FYNNEI. V dropped 6 bases and J dropped 4; count of bases not matched to a gene: 6. The CDR3 length is 13 residues. The CDR3 sequence: CASRALGGYEQYF. Here the CDR3 DNA reads TGTGCCAGCAGGGCACTGGGAGGGTACGAGCAGTACTTC.